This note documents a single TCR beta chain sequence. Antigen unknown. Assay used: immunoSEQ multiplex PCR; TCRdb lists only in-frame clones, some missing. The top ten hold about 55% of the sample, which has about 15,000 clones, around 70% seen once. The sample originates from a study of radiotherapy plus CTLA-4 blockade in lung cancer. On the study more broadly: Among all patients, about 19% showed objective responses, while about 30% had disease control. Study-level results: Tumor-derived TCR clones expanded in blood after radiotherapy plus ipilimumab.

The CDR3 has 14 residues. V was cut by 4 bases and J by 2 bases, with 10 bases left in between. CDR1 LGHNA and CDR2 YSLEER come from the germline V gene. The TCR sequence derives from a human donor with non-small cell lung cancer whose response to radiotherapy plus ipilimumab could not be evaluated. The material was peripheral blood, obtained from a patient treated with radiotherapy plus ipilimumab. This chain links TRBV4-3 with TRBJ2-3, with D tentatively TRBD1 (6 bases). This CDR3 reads CASSPTGPTDTQYF. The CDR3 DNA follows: TGCGCCAGCAGCCCGACAGGACCCACAGATACGCAGTATTTT.